What follows is one T cell receptor (beta chain) and its context. Its cognate antigen is unknown. These data originate in a study of T cell repertoires in cytomegalovirus infection. The CDR3 has 16 residues. Trimming removed 3 bases at V and 1 base at J, with 19 bases between. The germline V gene encodes CDR1 DFQATT and CDR2 SNEGSKA (reference sequence). TCRdb processed the reads anew with MiXCR; each CDR3 protein has one entry. This table has fewer than 550,000 distinct CDR3 sequences, approximately 30% appearing once. Whole-study findings and limits: Dominating the ex vivo response were HLA-C-restricted CMV-specific TCR beta clonotypes.

The chain employs TRBV20-1 and TRBJ2-7; D might be TRBD1 or TRBD2, each matching 5 bases. This TCR derives from a human donor in good health (CMV status not recorded). Some clones in this sample may be carry-over from other donors' samples. Specimen: PBMCs. CDR3 sequence reads: CSARTMTVQGSYEQYF. CDR3 DNA sequence: TGCAGTGCTAGGACTATGACGGTTCAGGGATCCTACGAGCAGTACTTC.